The TCR beta chain described here comes from a study of response to subunit inactivated influenza vaccine. The germline V gene encodes CDR1 SGHDT and CDR2 YYEEEE. The CDR3 totals 13 residues. Trimming took 0 bases from V and 5 from J, leaving 9 bases between them. This clonotype was seen a handful of times. No antigen is known for it. Findings of the study overall: Few new T cells, the authors suggested, are recruited by each seasonal influenza vaccination.

TCRdb independently ran MiXCR on the RT-PCR reads; one entry per CDR3 protein. The sample consists of over 650,000 distinct CDR3 sequences, under 20% of them appearing once. The clonotype originates from a man aged 50-60 years who received an inactivated influenza vaccine. Sequencing was performed on PBMCs from blood, taken roughly 5 days after vaccination. The rearrangement links TRBV5-6 to TRBJ2-7, with D possibly being TRBD2 (6 bases). CDR3 bases: TGTGCCAGCAGCTTGGTACTAGCCCACGAGCAGTACTTC. Protein sequence: CASSLVLAHEQYF.